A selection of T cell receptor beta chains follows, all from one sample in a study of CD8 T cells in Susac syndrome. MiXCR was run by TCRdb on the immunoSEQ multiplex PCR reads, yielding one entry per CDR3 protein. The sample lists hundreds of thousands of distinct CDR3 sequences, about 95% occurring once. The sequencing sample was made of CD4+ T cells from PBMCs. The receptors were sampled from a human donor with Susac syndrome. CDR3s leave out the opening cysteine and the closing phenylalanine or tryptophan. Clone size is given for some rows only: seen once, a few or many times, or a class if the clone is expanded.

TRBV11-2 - AVSQEGYGYT
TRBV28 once ASSSPGRLNSNQPQH
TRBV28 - ASSLLGGEQY
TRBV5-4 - ASSLGLAGDLEQF
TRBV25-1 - ASSELPSEYQETQY
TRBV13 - ASTVGQLAKNIQY
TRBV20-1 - SAIGQDSDSNTEAF
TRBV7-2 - ASSLETGRNSPLH
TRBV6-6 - ASRPEGLSYNEQF
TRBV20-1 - SASPPQIGNQPQH
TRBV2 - ASSAGTGRNEQF
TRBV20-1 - SAGDALIAGGPKNEQF
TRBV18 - ASSSRQVGTGSNQPQH
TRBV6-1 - ASIPSGQGSDTQY
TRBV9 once ASSVAPNQPQH
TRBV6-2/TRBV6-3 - ASRPSGTNTGELF
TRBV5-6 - ASSHWAGPGNEQF
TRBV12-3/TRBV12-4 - ASSPLRDQPQH
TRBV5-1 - ASRRGSQGTGELF
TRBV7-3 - ASSLDSQQTQY
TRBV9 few ASSVDDGGHVTEAF
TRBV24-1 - ATSARTGELF
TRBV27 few ASSADNYGYT
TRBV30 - AWGPLLGGIIDGYT
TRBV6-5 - ASSPSGAETQY
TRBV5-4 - ASSLGAASRVGELF
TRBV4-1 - ASSHRPDYGYT
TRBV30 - AWREGPAEKLF
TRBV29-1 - SVRPGQGTDTQY
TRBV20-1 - SAWDPGGNQPQH
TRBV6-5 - ASSYVGDETGANVLT
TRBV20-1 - SARDSGKYQETQY
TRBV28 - ASRDWGNQPQH
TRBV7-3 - ASSVGRQDSYT
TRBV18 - ASSPSRGAEDGYT
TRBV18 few ASSLTGTGVEKLF
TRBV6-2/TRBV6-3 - ASSYRQSEQY
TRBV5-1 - ASSSLRPVNTEAF
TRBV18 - ASSRNPTEQETQY
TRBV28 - ASSLDRVGANVLT
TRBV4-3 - ASSQDPAGEGNYGYT
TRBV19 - ASTRGTTSGGAGETQY
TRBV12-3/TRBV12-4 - ASSLAPGGTEAF
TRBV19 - ATRSGGSGNTIY
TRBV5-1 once ASSLEGAGYNSPLH
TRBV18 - ASSPQGQGNNEKLF
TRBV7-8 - ASSLGGSIGKLF
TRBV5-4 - ASSRGQGATMSSYNSPLH
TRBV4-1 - ASSQEGDDYGYT
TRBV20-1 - SAGPGTASQPQH
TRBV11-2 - ASSPRPRQGASHTNSGANVLT
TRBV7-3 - ASAPGLAGETQY
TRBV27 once ASRSSTSGGEY
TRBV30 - AWARWGTGADEKLF
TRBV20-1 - SAMGRSSYEQY
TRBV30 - AWTGGAGQPQH